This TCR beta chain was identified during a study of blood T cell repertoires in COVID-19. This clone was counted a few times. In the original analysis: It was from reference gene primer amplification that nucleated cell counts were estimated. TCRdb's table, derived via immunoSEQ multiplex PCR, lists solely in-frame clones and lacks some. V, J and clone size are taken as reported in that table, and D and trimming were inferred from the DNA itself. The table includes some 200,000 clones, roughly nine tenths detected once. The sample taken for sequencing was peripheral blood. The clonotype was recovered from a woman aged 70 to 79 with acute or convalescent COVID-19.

The CDR3 protein is CASSDLGGSSNQPQHF. In DNA, the CDR3 is TGTGCCAGCAGTGATCTGGGGGGAAGTAGCAATCAGCCCCAGCATTTT. The chain combines TRBV2 with TRBJ1-5, with D perhaps TRBD1 (5 bases). Trimming took off 3 bases at V and 0 bases at J, with 12 bases between the two ends. Germline CDR1 is SNHLY and CDR2 is FYNNEI. This CDR3 is built from 16 residues.